A selection of T cell receptor beta chains follows, all from one sample in a study of CD8 T cells in ankylosing spondylitis. TCRdb processed the 5' RACE reads anew with MiXCR; each CDR3 protein has one entry. Of 700,000 or so distinct CDR3 sequences listed, roughly 19% are singletons. The sequenced sample was blood, either unsorted or a sorted T cell fraction (not recorded which). The source is a male donor with ankylosing spondylitis. Both conserved end residues are part of each CDR3. Fields, in order: clone size, D gene, J gene, V gene, CDR3 protein, CDR3 DNA. The D gene is left open where the match is weak. A row's size may be missing; if present it is once, few, many or a size class.

few TRBD2 TRBJ2-1 TRBV3-1 CASSFGLAGNNEQFF TGTGCCAGCAGCTTTGGACTAGCGGGAAACAATGAGCAGTTCTTC
many . TRBJ1-2 TRBV15 CATSRDGGLGGYTF TGTGCCACCAGCAGAGATGGAGGCCTGGGGGGCTACACCTTC
many TRBD2 TRBJ2-5 TRBV3-1 CASSQGESSGGVETQYF TGTGCCAGCAGCCAAGGAGAGTCCAGCGGGGGGGTCGAGACCCAGTACTTC
many . TRBJ2-2 TRBV12-3/TRBV12-4 CASNPQGPGELFF TGTGCCAGCAACCCCCAGGGGCCCGGGGAGCTGTTTTTT
. . TRBJ2-2 TRBV12-3/TRBV12-4 CASSSRGYGTGELFF TGTGCCAGCAGTTCCAGGGGATATGGGACCGGGGAGCTGTTTTTT
. . TRBJ2-1 TRBV12-3/TRBV12-4 CASRSAGPSWVDNEQFF TGTGCCAGCAGGTCCGCGGGACCCAGCTGGGTCGATAATGAGCAGTTCTTC
. TRBD1 TRBJ2-7 TRBV7-9 CASSPQETGSLKYEQYF TGTGCCAGCAGCCCCCAAGAGACAGGGAGTCTTAAATACGAGCAGTACTTC
few . TRBJ2-5 TRBV19 CASSTEGGPWETQYF TGTGCCAGTAGTACGGAAGGGGGTCCCTGGGAGACCCAGTACTTC
. . TRBJ2-1 TRBV12-3/TRBV12-4 CASSYGPVQFF TGTGCCAGCAGTTACGGACCGGTGCAGTTCTTC
. . TRBJ2-7 TRBV2 CASSEPGSWEQYF TGTGCCAGCAGTGAGCCTGGGAGTTGGGAGCAGTACTTC
few . TRBJ1-1 TRBV12-3/TRBV12-4 CASSPIEGVTEAFF TGTGCCAGCAGCCCGATCGAAGGGGTAACTGAAGCTTTCTTT
many . TRBJ1-5 TRBV15 CATSREGVQPQHF TGTGCCACCAGCAGGGAGGGGGTTCAGCCCCAGCATTTT
many . TRBJ2-3 TRBV11-2 CASSLDRDTQYF TGTGCCAGCAGCTTAGATCGCGATACGCAGTATTTT
few TRBD2 TRBJ2-3 TRBV27 CASYGTSADTQYF TGTGCCAGCTACGGGACTAGCGCAGATACGCAGTATTTT
. . TRBJ2-5 TRBV15 CATSTGEQETQYF TGTGCCACCAGCACGGGGGAACAAGAGACCCAGTACTTC
. TRBD2 TRBJ2-3 TRBV7-3 CASSYSGAGGPSDTQYF TGTGCCAGCTCTTATAGTGGAGCGGGAGGGCCGTCAGATACGCAGTATTTT
. TRBD1 TRBJ1-5 TRBV7-2 CASSLLTGGSQPQHF TGTGCCAGCAGCTTACTCACAGGGGGTAGTCAGCCCCAGCATTTT
few . TRBJ2-1 TRBV10-3 CAISHPGNEQFF TGTGCCATCAGCCACCCCGGTAATGAGCAGTTCTTC
few . TRBJ1-1 TRBV5-6 CASSLSSALLNTEAFF TGTGCCAGCAGCTTGTCGTCGGCTTTACTGAACACTGAAGCTTTCTTT
few . TRBJ1-3 TRBV5-1 CASSFSGGPGNTIYF TGCGCCAGCAGCTTTTCCGGGGGTCCCGGAAACACCATATATTTT
few . TRBJ1-5 TRBV10-2 CASSEHSNQPQHF TGCGCCAGCAGTGAACACTCCAATCAGCCCCAGCATTTT
. TRBD1 TRBJ1-2 TRBV11-1 CASSLGGAGGQGNYGYTF TGTGCCAGCAGCTTAGGCGGCGCCGGGGGACAGGGGAACTATGGCTACACCTTC
. . TRBJ2-3 TRBV24-1 CATSETGTVLSTDTQYF TGTGCCACCAGTGAGACCGGGACGGTACTTAGCACAGATACGCAGTATTTT
. . TRBJ2-1 TRBV11-1 CASSSPSDLTGGQRDEQFF TGTGCCAGCAGCTCACCCTCCGATTTGACAGGAGGCCAAAGGGATGAGCAGTTCTTC
few . TRBJ2-5 TRBV5-1 CASSLNTPETQYF TGCGCCAGCAGCTTGAACACCCCAGAGACCCAGTACTTC
many TRBD2 TRBJ2-7 TRBV12-3/TRBV12-4 CASSSTGGHAYEQYF TGTGCCAGCAGTTCGACGGGGGGGCACGCCTACGAGCAGTACTTC
few . TRBJ2-2 TRBV5-1 CASSRAAEVAGELFF TGCGCCAGCAGCCGCGCCGCGGAGGTCGCCGGGGAGCTGTTTTTT
. . TRBJ2-4 TRBV10-3 CAISELGVAKNIQYF TGTGCCATCAGTGAACTAGGCGTAGCCAAAAACATTCAGTACTTC
few . TRBJ1-1 TRBV5-1 CASSLMGGPTEAFF TGCGCCAGCAGCTTGATGGGGGGCCCGACTGAAGCTTTCTTT
. . TRBJ1-2 TRBV12-3/TRBV12-4 CASRHGGGDGYTF TGTGCCAGCAGACATGGGGGAGGTGATGGCTACACCTTC
few TRBD1 TRBJ1-4 TRBV7-2 CASSVPGQGAIGSPKLFF TGTGCCAGCAGCGTACCGGGACAGGGGGCGATCGGGAGCCCGAAACTGTTTTTT
many . TRBJ2-3 TRBV20-1 CSAREGDTQYF TGCAGCGCCCGCGAGGGAGATACGCAGTATTTT
few . TRBJ2-7 TRBV7-2 CASSSRLYEQYF TGTGCCAGCAGCTCGCGCCTCTACGAGCAGTACTTC
few . TRBJ2-1 TRBV12-3/TRBV12-4 CASSSRIDPLYEQFF TGTGCCAGCAGTTCACGCATTGATCCCCTCTATGAGCAGTTCTTC
few . TRBJ1-5 TRBV5-1 CASSPYGGDNQPQHF TGCGCCAGCAGCCCTTATGGGGGGGACAATCAGCCCCAGCATTTT
few . TRBJ1-1 TRBV28 CASSFGGRPEAFF TGTGCCAGCAGTTTTGGCGGACGGCCTGAAGCTTTCTTT
. . TRBJ2-7 TRBV29-1 CSVTAGSYEQYF TGCAGCGTTACCGCAGGATCCTACGAGCAGTACTTC
. . TRBJ2-4 TRBV3-1 CASSQDWANIQYF TGTGCCAGCAGCCAAGACTGGGCAAACATTCAGTACTTC
. TRBD2 TRBJ2-3 TRBV20-1 CSARDWTSGGLVTDTQYF TGCAGTGCTAGAGATTGGACTAGCGGGGGGCTAGTCACAGATACGCAGTATTTT
few . TRBJ1-2 TRBV7-2 CASSFRDPNYGYTF TGTGCCAGCAGCTTCAGGGACCCTAACTATGGCTACACCTTC
. . TRBJ2-7 TRBV15 CATSRDQAGLFYEQYF TGTGCCACCAGCAGAGATCAGGCAGGGTTGTTTTACGAGCAGTACTTC
. . TRBJ1-2 TRBV25-1 CASSVRFPYGYTF TGTGCCAGCAGTGTTCGGTTCCCCTATGGCTACACCTTC
many TRBD1 TRBJ2-5 TRBV11-1 CASSLQRGRWETQYF TGTGCCAGCAGCTTACAAAGGGGGCGCTGGGAGACCCAGTACTTC
few TRBD2 TRBJ2-7 TRBV11-2 CASSLVPLAGSSYEQYF TGTGCCAGCAGCTTAGTCCCTTTAGCGGGTAGCTCCTACGAGCAGTACTTC
few . TRBJ2-2 TRBV6-5 CASSNYPPGELFF TGTGCCAGCAGTAACTATCCCCCCGGGGAGCTGTTTTTT
. TRBD2 TRBJ2-1 TRBV7-2 CASSLWEGPQNEQFF TGTGCCAGCAGCTTATGGGAGGGCCCTCAGAATGAGCAGTTCTTC
. . TRBJ2-2 TRBV6-1 CASSEHGGVDNTGELFF TGTGCCAGCAGTGAACATGGAGGGGTAGATAACACCGGGGAGCTGTTTTTT
few TRBD2 TRBJ2-4 TRBV6-1 CASSPREVNIQYF TGTGCCAGCAGTCCTCGGGAGGTAAACATTCAGTACTTC
. . TRBJ2-5 TRBV6-5 CASSSLVDWTQYF TGTGCCAGCAGCTCACTCGTGGACTGGACCCAGTACTTC
. TRBD2 TRBJ2-3 TRBV14 CASRRAGSTDTQYF TGTGCCAGCAGAAGAGCGGGATCCACAGATACGCAGTATTTT
few . TRBJ2-1 TRBV29-1 CSVPRGNEQFF TGCAGCGTTCCCAGAGGCAATGAGCAGTTCTTC
. TRBD2 TRBJ2-1 TRBV4-1 CASSQLAGTSGGPLDEQFF TGCGCCAGCAGCCAACTGGCCGGGACTAGCGGGGGCCCTTTGGATGAGCAGTTCTTC
few TRBD2 TRBJ2-1 TRBV2 CASRIGLAGIYNEQFF TGTGCCAGCAGGATAGGACTAGCGGGGATATACAATGAGCAGTTCTTC
many . TRBJ2-1 TRBV4-1 CASSQASMVYNEQFF TGCGCCAGCAGCCAAGCTTCAATGGTCTACAATGAGCAGTTCTTC